The sequence of this T cell receptor beta chain was determined in a study of CD8 T cells in Susac syndrome (dated 2019 in TCRdb). As for the study more broadly: Whether CD8+ T cell activation and differentiation in Susac syndrome was antigen driven was tested using repertoire sequencing.

Results the study describes overall, beyond this receptor: The number of individuals in the TCR sequencing and HLA analysis was acknowledged as relatively small.

The CDR3 spans 15 residues, from the cysteine through the phenylalanine. The retained sequence is limited to the CDR3, 45 bases, with the frame set at the first base. Taken from the germline V gene, the CDR1 and CDR2 loops are SQVTM and ANQGSEA. V and J are truncated by 6 bases and 3 bases respectively, leaving an intervening sequence of 17 bases. A remark on this clonotype: Its antigen remains undetermined. No base quality values were provided; no much bigger clone lies one nucleotide off.

High-throughput TCR beta sequencing profiled peripheral blood CD8+ and CD4+ T cells from healthy donors, Susac syndrome patients and multiple sclerosis patients. Multiple sclerosis controls were treatment-naive patients with stable or active relapsing-remitting disease fulfilling revised McDonald criteria. Bulk CD8+ and CD4+ T cells were purified by magnetic negative isolation, while CD8+ TEMRA cells were enriched using FACS. Blood was drawn into EDTA tubes, processed within 24 hours, and PBMCs were isolated by density gradient centrifugation. PBMCs destined for TCR sequencing were cryopreserved in liquid nitrogen and later thawed in a 37 °C water bath. The sorted or isolated CD4+, CD8+ and CD8+ TEMRA cells reached a purity of at least 90%. RNA was extracted using the RNeasy kit, and roughly 0.45 to 1 microgram was reverse transcribed with random hexamers. The immunoSEQ multiplex PCR assay, covering 54 Vbeta and 13 Jbeta segments, was used to amplify TCR beta CDR3 regions. To correct PCR amplification bias, a synthetic template baseline was used for both primer optimization and computational correction. The study's own analysis went as follows. Reads were annotated to V, D and J genes per IMGT and analyzed with immunoSEQ Analyzer, keeping only productive sequences. To calculate clonality, Shannon entropy was normalized by log2 of the number of productive unique sequences and then subtracted from one. For each patient and control, public and private clones were evaluated within the 100 most prevalent clones. Susac-specific clones were defined as absent from healthy and MS cohorts, 800 to 1,200 published viral clones and other ImmuneACCESS disease sequences. TCRdb reprocessing: public reads trimmed at Q25 with fastp, clones called with MiXCR, in-frame beta chains kept. Rows merge per CDR3 protein into single entries with the most common DNA and genes. None of the V and J calls come from the authors' own analysis; TCRdb made them. The sample profile shows hundreds of thousands of distinct CDR3 sequences; roughly 94% of them were found once. The top ten constitute 0.082% of the sample.

Specimen: CD4+ T cells from PBMCs. This receptor chain uses TRBV29-1 and TRBJ2-2, with an unclear D gene assignment. This clonotype originated in a human donor with multiple sclerosis. The CDR3 reads CSVAVGTRYTGELFF. The nucleotides are TGCAGCGTCGCTGTGGGCACAAGGTACACCGGGGAGCTGTTTTTT.